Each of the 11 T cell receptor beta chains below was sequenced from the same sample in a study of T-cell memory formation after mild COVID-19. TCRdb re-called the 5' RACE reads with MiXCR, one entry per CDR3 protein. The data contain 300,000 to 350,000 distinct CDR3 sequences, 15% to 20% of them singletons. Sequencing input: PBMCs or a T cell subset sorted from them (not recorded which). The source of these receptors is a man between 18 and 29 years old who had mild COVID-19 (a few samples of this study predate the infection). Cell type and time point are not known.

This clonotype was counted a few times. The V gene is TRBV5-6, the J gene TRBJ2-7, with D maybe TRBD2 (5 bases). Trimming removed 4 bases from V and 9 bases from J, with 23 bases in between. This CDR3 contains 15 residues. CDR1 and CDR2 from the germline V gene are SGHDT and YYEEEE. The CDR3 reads CASSNVNAGFGWQYF. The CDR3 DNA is TGTGCCAGCAGCAACGTCAACGCGGGTTTCGGGTGGCAGTACTTC.

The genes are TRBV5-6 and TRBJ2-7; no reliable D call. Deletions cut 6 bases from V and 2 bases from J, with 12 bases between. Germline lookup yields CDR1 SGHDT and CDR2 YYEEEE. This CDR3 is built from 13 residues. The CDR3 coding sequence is TGTGCCAGCACGGGCCAGAGTCCCTACGAGCAGTACTTC. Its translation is CASTGQSPYEQYF.

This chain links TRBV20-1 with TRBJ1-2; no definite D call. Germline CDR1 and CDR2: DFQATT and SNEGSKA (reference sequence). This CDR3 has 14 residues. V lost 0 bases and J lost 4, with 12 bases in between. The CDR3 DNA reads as TGCAGTGCTAGAGATCGGGGATCTTCCTATGGCTACACCTTC. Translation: CSARDRGSSYGYTF.

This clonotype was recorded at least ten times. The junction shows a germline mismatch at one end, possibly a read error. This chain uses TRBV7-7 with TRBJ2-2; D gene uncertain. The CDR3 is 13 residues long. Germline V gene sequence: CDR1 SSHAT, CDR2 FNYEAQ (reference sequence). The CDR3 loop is CASSLRPTGELFF. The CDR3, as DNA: TGTGCTAGCAGCCTACGGCCGACCGGGGAGCTGTTTTTT.

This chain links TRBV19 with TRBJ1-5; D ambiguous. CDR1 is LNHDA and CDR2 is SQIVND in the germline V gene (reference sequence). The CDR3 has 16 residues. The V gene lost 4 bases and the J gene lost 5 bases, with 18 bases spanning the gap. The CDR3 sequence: CASSNPPGFLDQPQHF. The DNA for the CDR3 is TGTGCCAGTAGTAACCCACCAGGATTTCTTGATCAGCCCCAGCATTTT.

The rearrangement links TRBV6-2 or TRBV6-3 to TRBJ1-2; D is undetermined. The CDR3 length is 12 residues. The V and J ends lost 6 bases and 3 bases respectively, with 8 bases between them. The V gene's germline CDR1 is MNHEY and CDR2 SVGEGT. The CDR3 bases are TGTGCCAGCAGCCTGCCGCACTATGGCTACACCTTC. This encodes CASSLPHYGYTF.

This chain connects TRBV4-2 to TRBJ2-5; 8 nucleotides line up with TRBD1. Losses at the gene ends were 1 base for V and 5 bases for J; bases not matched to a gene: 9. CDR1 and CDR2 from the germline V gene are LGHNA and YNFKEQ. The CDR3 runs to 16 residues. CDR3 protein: CASSQGGTGAGETQYF. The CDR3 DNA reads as TGTGCCAGCAGCCAAGGAGGGACAGGCGCGGGGGAGACCCAGTACTTC.

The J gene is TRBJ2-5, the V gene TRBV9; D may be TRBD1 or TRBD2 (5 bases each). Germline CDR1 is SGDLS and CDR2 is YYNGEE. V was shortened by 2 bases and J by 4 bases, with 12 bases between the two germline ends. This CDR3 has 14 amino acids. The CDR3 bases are TGTGCCAGCAGCGTGGGGCTAGCTAGAGAGACCCAGTACTTC. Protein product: CASSVGLARETQYF.

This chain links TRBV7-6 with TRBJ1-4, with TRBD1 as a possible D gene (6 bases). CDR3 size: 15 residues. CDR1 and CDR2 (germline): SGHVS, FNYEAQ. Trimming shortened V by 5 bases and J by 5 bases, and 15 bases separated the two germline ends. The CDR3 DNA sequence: TGTGCCAGCAGCCAGGTTGACAGGCGGAATGAAAAACTGTTTTTT. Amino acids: CASSQVDRRNEKLFF. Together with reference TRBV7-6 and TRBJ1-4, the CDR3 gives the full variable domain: GAGVSQSPRYKVTKRGQDVALRCDPISGHVSLYWYRQALGQGPEFLTYFNYEAQQDKSGLPNDRFSAERPEGSISTLTIQRTEQRDSAMYRCASSQVDRRNEKLFFGSGTQLSVL.

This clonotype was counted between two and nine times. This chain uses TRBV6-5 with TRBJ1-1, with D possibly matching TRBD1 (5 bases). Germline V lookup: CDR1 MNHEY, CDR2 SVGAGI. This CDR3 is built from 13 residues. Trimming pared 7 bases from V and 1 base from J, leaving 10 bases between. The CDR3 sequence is CASTGQPNTEAFF. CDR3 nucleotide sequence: TGTGCCAGCACCGGACAACCGAACACTGAAGCTTTCTTT.

In DNA, the CDR3 is TGCGCCAGCGACCCAACAGGGGCCGGGGATGGCTACACCTTC. This gives the protein CASDPTGAGDGYTF. V and J are TRBV5-1 and TRBJ1-2; 7 bases fit TRBD1. Germline V gene lookup returns CDR1 SGHRS and CDR2 YFSETQ. The V and J ends lost 7 bases and 6 bases, in that order; junction bases with no gene match: 12. This CDR3 is built from 14 residues. Full variable domain (outside the CDR3, taken from reference TRBV5-1 and TRBJ1-2): KAGVTQTPRYLIKTRGQQVTLSCSPISGHRSVSWYQQTPGQGLQFLFEYFSETQRNKGNFPGRFSGRQFSNSRSEMNVSTLELGDSALYLCASDPTGAGDGYTFGSGTRLTVV.